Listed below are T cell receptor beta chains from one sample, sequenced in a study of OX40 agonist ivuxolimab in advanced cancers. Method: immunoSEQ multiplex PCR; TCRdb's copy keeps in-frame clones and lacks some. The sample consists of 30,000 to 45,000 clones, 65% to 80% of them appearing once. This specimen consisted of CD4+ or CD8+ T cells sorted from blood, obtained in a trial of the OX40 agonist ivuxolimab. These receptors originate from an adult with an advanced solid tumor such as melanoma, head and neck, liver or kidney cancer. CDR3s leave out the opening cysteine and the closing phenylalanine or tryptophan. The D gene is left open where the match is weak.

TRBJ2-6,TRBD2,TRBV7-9,ASSLTSGGAGANVLT
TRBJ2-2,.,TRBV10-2,ASSNWGTGELF
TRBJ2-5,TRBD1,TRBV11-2,ASSLAGQGGGETQY
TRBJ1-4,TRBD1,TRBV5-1,ASSLGQGNEKLF
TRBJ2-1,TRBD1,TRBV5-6,ASRGTGQGIVEQF
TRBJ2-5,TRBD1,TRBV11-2,ASSSDREETQY
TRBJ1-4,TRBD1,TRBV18,ASSPLGTGGEKLF
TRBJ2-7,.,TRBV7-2,ASSFFHGTYEQY
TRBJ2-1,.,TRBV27,ASSLKTILNEQF
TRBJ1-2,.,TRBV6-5,ASSYSSDPLGYT
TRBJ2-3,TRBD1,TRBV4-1,ASSQEQTGSTDTQY
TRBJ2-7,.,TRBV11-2,ASSPNSGSQGEQY
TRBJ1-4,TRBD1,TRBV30,AWSPLGAGGEKLF
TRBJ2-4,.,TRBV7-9,ASSLVWGLAKNIQY
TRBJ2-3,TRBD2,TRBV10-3,AIKKGGGADTDTQY
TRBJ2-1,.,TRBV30,AWLRLQTADYNEQF
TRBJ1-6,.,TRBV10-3,AISEGTQRTPLH
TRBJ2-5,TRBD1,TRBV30,AWSAGDRGRRETQY